Presented here are 16 T cell receptor beta chains from one specimen sequenced in a study of cytomegalovirus exposure and HLA in healthy donors. PCR primers comprised 60 Vbeta and 13 Jbeta primers. Assay used: immunoSEQ multiplex PCR; TCRdb lists only in-frame clones, some missing. The sample includes 110,000 or so clones, roughly 80% of them seen just once. Sequencing was performed on PBMCs. The receptors shown here come from a man aged 45-65 years in good health and CMV-seropositive.

This chain uses TRBV2 with TRBJ2-5, with D perhaps TRBD1 (6 bases). CDR1 SNHLY and CDR2 FYNNEI come from the germline V gene. This CDR3 region has 15 residues. V dropped 4 bases and J dropped 2 bases, with 14 bases sitting between them. This CDR3 reads CASSAPRGWQETQYF. DNA of the CDR3: TGTGCCAGCAGTGCCCCCAGGGGTTGGCAAGAGACCCAGTACTTC.

The chain has TRBV13 and TRBJ1-3; maybe TRBD1 (6 bases). Germline CDR1 and CDR2: PRHDT and FYEKMQ (reference sequence). The ends were cut back, 5 bases at V and 2 bases at J, with 16 bases in the middle. The CDR3 loop spans 16 amino acids. CDR3 residues: CASSRKTGATGNTIYF. The CDR3 DNA reads as TGTGCCAGCAGCCGTAAGACAGGTGCGACTGGAAACACCATATATTTT.

The chain is built from TRBV5-1 and TRBJ1-1; weak D call: TRBD1 (6 bases). Germline CDR1 SGHRS, CDR2 YFSETQ. The CDR3 totals 18 residues. Trimming stripped 4 bases from V and 0 bases from J, with 22 bases between. CDR3 DNA sequence: TGCGCCAGCAGCGGATACCACGGACAGAACTCCATGAACACTGAAGCTTTCTTT. Protein sequence: CASSGYHGQNSMNTEAFF.

The rearrangement links TRBV19 to TRBJ2-5, with a weak D call TRBD1 (5 bases). Germline-derived CDR1 and CDR2 are LNHDA and SQIVND (reference sequence). The CDR3 has 14 amino acids. V was shortened by 4 bases and J by 2 bases, with 11 bases between the two germline ends. CDR3 loop: CASSRSGQQETQYF. In DNA form, the CDR3 reads TGTGCCAGTAGTAGGTCAGGGCAACAAGAGACCCAGTACTTC.

The V call is TRBV19, the J call TRBJ1-5, with 7 bases identical to TRBD1. CDR1 LNHDA and CDR2 SQIVND come from the germline V gene (reference sequence). The CDR3 totals 17 residues. With 2 bases clipped from V and 0 bases from J, the junction kept 7 bases outside the gene matches. CDR3 in amino acids: CASSISQGQYSNQPQHF. CDR3 DNA sequence: TGTGCCAGTAGTATAAGTCAGGGACAGTATAGCAATCAGCCCCAGCATTTT.

V usage is TRBV7-9 and J usage is TRBJ1-5, with 8 bases identical to TRBD1. Germline V CDR1 and CDR2: SEHNR, FQNEAQ (reference sequence). V was clipped by 1 base and J by 3 bases; unmatched bases: 14. This CDR3 has 19 residues. The CDR3 sequence is CASSLGAGAGQGHNQPQHF. In DNA form, the CDR3 reads TGTGCCAGCAGCTTAGGGGCAGGAGCAGGACAGGGTCACAATCAGCCCCAGCATTTT.

CDR3 sequence (DNA): TGTGCCAGCAGCTTAGAGACAGGCGGTTCACCCCTCCACTTT. Encoded protein: CASSLETGGSPLHF. The chain combines TRBV7-9 with TRBJ1-6; the D gene is possibly TRBD1 (6 bases). The CDR3 has 14 residues. Trimming stripped 1 base from V and 9 bases from J, with 10 bases between. Germline V CDR1 and CDR2: SEHNR, FQNEAQ (reference sequence).

This rearrangement joins TRBV5-1 to TRBJ2-3; D is perhaps TRBD2 (5 bases). Per the germline V gene, CDR1 is SGHRS and CDR2 is YFSETQ. The V gene lost 7 bases and the J gene lost 2 bases, with 17 bases spanning the gap. This CDR3 region has 15 residues. The CDR3 region is CASSRGTSDTDTQYF. The CDR3 DNA follows: TGCGCCAGCTCACGGGGAACTTCTGACACAGATACGCAGTATTTT.

This chain uses TRBV2 with TRBJ2-2; no firm D call. V lost 1 base and J lost 0, with 9 bases in between. CDR3 size: 16 residues. Per germline, CDR1 SNHLY and CDR2 FYNNEI. In DNA form, the CDR3 reads TGTGCCAGCAGTGAAGGGAGCCTAACGAACACCGGGGAGCTGTTTTTT. It encodes CASSEGSLTNTGELFF.

The chain recombines TRBV4-2 with TRBJ2-5; D unclear. The J call is in doubt because the DNA end fits TRBJ2-7 better. From germline, CDR1 is LGHNA and CDR2 YNFKEQ. The CDR3 contains 14 residues. CDR3: CASSQGLESYEQYF. The CDR3 nucleotides are TGTGCCAGCAGCCAAGGTCTAGAGTCCTACGAGCAGTACTTC.

The chain carries TRBV7-3 and TRBJ2-5, with 7 bases fitting TRBD1. CDR3 length equals 14 residues. The V and J ends lost 2 bases and 5 bases, in that order; junction bases with no gene match: 5. Germline CDR1 reads SGHTA; CDR2 reads FQGTGA. The CDR3: CASSLAARGETQYF. DNA for the CDR3: TGTGCCAGCAGCTTAGCCGCCAGGGGGGAGACCCAGTACTTC.

The J gene is TRBJ2-6, the V gene TRBV27; D remains ambiguous. The CDR3 contains 17 residues. V lost 6 bases and J 1 base, leaving 16 bases between the germline ends. Germline loops: CDR1 MNHEY, CDR2 SMNVEV (reference sequence). This chain's CDR3 is CASSARGTLSGANVLTF. The CDR3 nucleotides read TGTGCCAGCAGCGCCCGAGGCACCCTTTCTGGGGCCAACGTCCTGACTTTC.

The chain combines TRBV28 with TRBJ1-2; 10 bases match TRBD1. Looked up from germline, CDR1 is MDHEN and CDR2 is SYDVKM. The CDR3 has 15 amino acids. V lost 0 bases and J lost 7; bases outside the gene matches: 5. Here the CDR3 DNA reads TGTGCCAGCAGTTTATGGAGACAGGGGGCGCCTGGCTACACCTTC. Translated, it gives CASSLWRQGAPGYTF.

The rearrangement joins TRBV19 to TRBJ1-2; D uncertain. V was clipped by 4 bases and J by 0 bases, with 12 bases between them. This CDR3 spans 15 amino acids. From germline, CDR1 is LNHDA and CDR2 SQIVND (reference sequence). The CDR3 loop reads CASSTNRISNYGYTF. The CDR3, as DNA: TGTGCCAGTAGTACCAACAGAATCTCTAACTATGGCTACACCTTC.

V is TRBV5-1 and J is TRBJ2-5, with D possibly being TRBD1 (6 bases). The V gene's germline CDR1 is SGHRS and CDR2 YFSETQ. Trimming stripped 2 bases from V and 4 bases from J, with 15 bases between. CDR3 length equals 15 residues. For the CDR3, the DNA is TGCGCCAGCAGCTTAGGGGGTGCGGTGAGAGAGACCCAGTACTTC. This gives the protein CASSLGGAVRETQYF.

V is TRBV9 and J is TRBJ2-1; 8 nucleotides match TRBD1. Germline V lookup: CDR1 SGDLS, CDR2 YYNGEE. V gave up 3 bases and J gave up 0 bases; unmatched junction bases: 5. The CDR3 loop spans 16 amino acids. CDR3 residues: CASSARTGSSYNEQFF. DNA for the CDR3: TGTGCCAGCAGCGCTAGGACAGGGAGCTCCTACAATGAGCAGTTCTTC. Full variable domain (remainder filled in from reference TRBV9 and TRBJ2-1): DSGVTQTPKHLITATGQRVTLRCSPRSGDLSVYWYQQSLDQGLQFLIQYYNGEERAKGNILERFSAQQFPDLHSELNLSSLELGDSALYFCASSARTGSSYNEQFFGPGTRLTVL.